The rows below give T cell receptor beta chains drawn from one sample of a study of blood T cell repertoires in COVID-19. Using immunoSEQ multiplex PCR, the repertoire was profiled, and TCRdb retains in-frame clones only, with some absent. The data contain about 110,000 clones, roughly 88% of them singletons. Specimen: peripheral blood. The receptor set was obtained from a man aged 50 or older with active or convalescent COVID-19. Both conserved end residues are part of each CDR3. The order of the fields is clone size, J gene, V gene, D gene, CDR3 protein, CDR3 DNA. D genes are given only for firm matches. Some rows mark clone size as missing; the rest say once, few, many or name a class of expanded clone.

.	TRBJ1-2	TRBV12-1	.	CASSFRDSIYGYTF	TGTGCCAGCAGCTTTCGGGACAGTATATATGGCTACACCTTC
.	TRBJ1-3	TRBV19	.	CASGEAGNTIYF	TGTGCCAGTGGTGAGGCTGGAAACACCATATATTTT
.	TRBJ2-1	TRBV21-1	.	CASSNGGLAEQSSYNEQFF	TGTGCCAGCAGCAACGGGGGACTAGCGGAACAGAGCTCCTACAATGAGCAGTTCTTC
.	TRBJ2-3	TRBV7-8	.	CASSLGHWDTQYF	TGTGCCAGCAGCTTAGGACACTGGGATACGCAGTATTTT
.	TRBJ2-2	TRBV27	.	CASSFWQGGIPGELFF	TGTGCCAGCAGTTTTTGGCAGGGAGGAATTCCCGGGGAGCTGTTTTTT
.	TRBJ2-5	TRBV6-2/TRBV6-3	TRBD1	CASGWDRGIRGRVETQYF	TGTGCCAGCGGTTGGGACAGGGGGATCCGCGGGAGGGTAGAGACCCAGTACTTC
.	TRBJ2-1	TRBV7-2	.	CASSTDRYSYNEQFF	TGTGCCAGCAGCACAGACAGATACTCCTACAATGAGCAGTTCTTC
.	TRBJ1-1	TRBV28	.	CASNYRQTNTEAFF	TGTGCCAGCAACTACAGGCAGACGAACACTGAAGCTTTCTTT
.	TRBJ2-7	TRBV5-1	.	CASSLEGTGRGDYEQYF	TGCGCCAGCAGCTTGGAGGGGACAGGGCGGGGGGACTACGAGCAGTACTTC
.	TRBJ1-2	TRBV14	TRBD1	CASSQDSGGNSYTF	TGTGCCAGCAGCCAAGACTCAGGGGGTAATTCCTACACCTTC
.	TRBJ1-1	TRBV25-1	TRBD1	CASSQSGGRTEAFF	TGTGCCAGCAGTCAATCAGGGGGCAGGACTGAAGCTTTCTTT
.	TRBJ1-5	TRBV7-2	TRBD1	CASSSSRQGGGQPQHF	TGTGCCAGCAGCTCTAGCCGACAGGGGGGTGGTCAGCCCCAGCATTTT
.	TRBJ1-3	TRBV2	.	CASSEEIVSGNTIYF	TGTGCCAGCAGTGAAGAAATAGTCTCTGGAAACACCATATATTTT
.	TRBJ1-2	TRBV28	.	CASSPPGGNYGYTF	TGTGCCAGCAGCCCCCCCGGGGGTAACTATGGCTACACCTTC
.	TRBJ1-1	TRBV18	.	CASSSGETRTEAFF	TGTGCCAGCTCATCAGGGGAAACCAGGACTGAAGCTTTCTTT
.	TRBJ2-3	TRBV10-1	TRBD2	CASSAGLAGTDTQYF	TGCGCCAGCAGTGCGGGACTAGCCGGCACAGATACGCAGTATTTT
.	TRBJ2-1	TRBV18	TRBD2	CASSPRLAGGLNEQFF	TGTGCCAGCTCTCCTAGACTAGCGGGAGGACTAAATGAGCAGTTCTTC
.	TRBJ1-2	TRBV12-3/TRBV12-4	.	CASSTGLRYGYTF	TGTGCCAGCAGTACAGGGCTGCGCTATGGCTACACCTTC
.	TRBJ2-7	TRBV19	.	CASSNPRGAYEQYF	TGTGCCAGTAGTAACCCCAGGGGTGCCTACGAGCAGTACTTC
once	TRBJ2-7	TRBV15	TRBD2	CATSRDRVAGAYEQYF	TGTGCCACCAGCAGAGATAGGGTAGCGGGAGCCTACGAGCAGTACTTC
.	TRBJ2-1	TRBV5-1	.	CASSLSRSSYNEQFF	TGCGCCAGCAGCTTAAGTAGGAGCTCCTACAATGAGCAGTTCTTC
.	TRBJ1-2	TRBV28	.	CASSQGQHNYGYTF	TGTGCCAGCAGTCAGGGGCAACATAACTATGGCTACACCTTC
.	TRBJ2-1	TRBV5-1	TRBD1	CASAPGQGYNEQFF	TGCGCCAGCGCTCCGGGACAGGGGTACAATGAGCAGTTCTTC
.	TRBJ1-3	TRBV30	.	CAWGTGWGNTIYF	TGTGCCTGGGGCACGGGTTGGGGAAACACCATATATTTT
.	TRBJ1-1	TRBV28	TRBD1	CASRLPGQGWTEAFF	TGTGCCAGCAGATTACCGGGACAGGGGTGGACTGAAGCTTTCTTT
.	TRBJ1-5	TRBV19	TRBD1	CASSTTQGHQPQHF	TGTGCCAGTAGTACAACACAGGGGCATCAGCCCCAGCATTTT
.	TRBJ1-4	TRBV10-3	.	CAATRGANEKLFF	TGTGCCGCCACGCGGGGAGCTAATGAAAAACTGTTTTTT
.	TRBJ2-7	TRBV27	TRBD2	CASSLKSGALEQYF	TGTGCCAGCAGTTTAAAAAGCGGGGCCTTGGAGCAGTACTTC
once	TRBJ2-5	TRBV30	TRBD1	CAWSVQGVGETQYF	TGTGCCTGGAGTGTACAGGGGGTTGGTGAGACCCAGTACTTC